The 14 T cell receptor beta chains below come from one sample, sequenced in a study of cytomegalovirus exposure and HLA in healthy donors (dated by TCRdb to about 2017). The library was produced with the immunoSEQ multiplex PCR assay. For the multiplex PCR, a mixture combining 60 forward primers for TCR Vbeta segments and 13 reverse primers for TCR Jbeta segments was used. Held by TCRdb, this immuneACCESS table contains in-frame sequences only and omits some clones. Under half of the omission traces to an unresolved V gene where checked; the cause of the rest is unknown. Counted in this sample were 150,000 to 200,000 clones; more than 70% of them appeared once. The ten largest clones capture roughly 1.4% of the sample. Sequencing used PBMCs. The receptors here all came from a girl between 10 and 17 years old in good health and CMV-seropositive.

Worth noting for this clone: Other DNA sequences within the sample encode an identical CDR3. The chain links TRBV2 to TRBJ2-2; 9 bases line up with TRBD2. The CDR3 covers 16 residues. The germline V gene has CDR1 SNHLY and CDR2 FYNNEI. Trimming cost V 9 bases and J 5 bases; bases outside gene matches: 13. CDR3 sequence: CARRFAGGLGTGELFF. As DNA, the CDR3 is TGTGCCAGGAGATTTGCGGGAGGGCTGGGGACCGGGGAGCTGTTTTTT.

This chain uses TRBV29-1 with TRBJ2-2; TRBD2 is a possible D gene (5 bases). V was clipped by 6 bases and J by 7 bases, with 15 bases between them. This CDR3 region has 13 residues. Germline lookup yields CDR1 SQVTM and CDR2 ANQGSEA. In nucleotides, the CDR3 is TGCAGCGTCAAAGCGGTTCGGGGCGGGGAGCTGTTTTTT. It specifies CSVKAVRGGELFF.

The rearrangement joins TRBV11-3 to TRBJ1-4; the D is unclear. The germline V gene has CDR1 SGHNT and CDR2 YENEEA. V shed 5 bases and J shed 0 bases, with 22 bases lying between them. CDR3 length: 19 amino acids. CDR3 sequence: CASSNPPERVAATNEKLFF. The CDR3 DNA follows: TGTGCCAGCAGCAATCCCCCGGAGAGGGTCGCCGCAACTAATGAAAAACTGTTTTTT.

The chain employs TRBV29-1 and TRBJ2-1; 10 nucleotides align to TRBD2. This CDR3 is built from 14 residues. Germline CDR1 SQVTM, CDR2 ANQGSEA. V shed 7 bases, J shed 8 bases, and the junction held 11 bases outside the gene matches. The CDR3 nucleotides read TGCAGCGCACAACTAGCGGGATTAAACGATGAGCAGTTCTTC. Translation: CSAQLAGLNDEQFF.

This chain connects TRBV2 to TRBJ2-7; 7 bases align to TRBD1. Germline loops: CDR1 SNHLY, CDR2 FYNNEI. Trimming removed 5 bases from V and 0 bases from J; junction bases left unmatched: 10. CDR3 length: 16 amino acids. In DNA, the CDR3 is TGTGCCAGCAGTACTAACAGGGGCTGGTTCTCCTACGAGCAGTACTTC. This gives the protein CASSTNRGWFSYEQYF.

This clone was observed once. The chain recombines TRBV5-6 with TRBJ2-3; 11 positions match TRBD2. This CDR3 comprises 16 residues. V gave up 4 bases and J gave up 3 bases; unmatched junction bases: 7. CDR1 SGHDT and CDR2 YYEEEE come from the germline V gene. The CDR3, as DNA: TGTGCCAGCAGCCGGGGGACTAGCGGAGATACAGATACGCAGTATTTT. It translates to CASSRGTSGDTDTQYF. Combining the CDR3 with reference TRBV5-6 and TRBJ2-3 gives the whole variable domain DAGVTQSPTHLIKTRGQQVTLRCSPKSGHDTVSWYQQALGQGPQFIFQYYEEEERQRGNFPDRFSGHQFPNYSSELNVNALLLGDSALYLCASSRGTSGDTDTQYFGPGTRLTVL.

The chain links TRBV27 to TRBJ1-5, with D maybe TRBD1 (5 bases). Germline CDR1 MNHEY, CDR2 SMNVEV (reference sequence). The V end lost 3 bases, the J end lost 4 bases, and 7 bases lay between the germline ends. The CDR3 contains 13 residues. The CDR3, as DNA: TGTGCCAGCAGTTTTAAGGGGAATCAGCCCCAGCATTTT. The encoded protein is CASSFKGNQPQHF.

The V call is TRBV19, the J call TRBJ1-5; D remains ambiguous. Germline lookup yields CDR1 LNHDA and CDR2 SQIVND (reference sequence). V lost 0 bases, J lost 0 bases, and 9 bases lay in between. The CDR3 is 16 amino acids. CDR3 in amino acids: CASSIDREFSNQPQHF. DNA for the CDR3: TGTGCCAGTAGTATAGATCGGGAGTTTAGCAATCAGCCCCAGCATTTT.

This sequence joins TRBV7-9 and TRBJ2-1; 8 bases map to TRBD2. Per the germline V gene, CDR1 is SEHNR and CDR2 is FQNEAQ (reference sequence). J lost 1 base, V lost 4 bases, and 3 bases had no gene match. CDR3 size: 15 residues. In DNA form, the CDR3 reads TGTGCCAGCAGCTCAGCGGGAGTGTCCTACAATGAGCAGTTCTTC. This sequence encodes CASSSAGVSYNEQFF. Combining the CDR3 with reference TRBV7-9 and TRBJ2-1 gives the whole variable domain DTGVSQNPRHKITKRGQNVTFRCDPISEHNRLYWYRQTLGQGPEFLTYFQNEAQLEKSRLLSDRFSAERPKGSFSTLEIQRTEQGDSAMYLCASSSAGVSYNEQFFGPGTRLTVL.

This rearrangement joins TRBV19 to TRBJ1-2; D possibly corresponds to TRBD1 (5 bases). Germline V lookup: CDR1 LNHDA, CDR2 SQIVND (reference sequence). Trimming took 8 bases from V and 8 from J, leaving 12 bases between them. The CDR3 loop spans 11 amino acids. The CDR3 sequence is CASGTGDGYTF. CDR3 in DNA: TGTGCCAGTGGAACAGGAGACGGCTACACCTTC.

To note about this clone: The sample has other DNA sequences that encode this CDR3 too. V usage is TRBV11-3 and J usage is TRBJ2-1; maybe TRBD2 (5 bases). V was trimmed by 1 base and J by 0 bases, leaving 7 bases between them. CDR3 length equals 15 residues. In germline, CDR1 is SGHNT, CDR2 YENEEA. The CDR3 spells CASSLGRGSYNEQFF. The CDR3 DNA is TGTGCCAGCAGCTTAGGACGGGGCTCCTACAATGAGCAGTTCTTC. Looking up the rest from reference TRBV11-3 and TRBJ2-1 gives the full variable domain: EAGVVQSPRYKIIEKKQPVAFWCNPISGHNTLYWYLQNLGQGPELLIRYENEEAVDDSQLPKDRFSAERLKGVDSTLKIQPAELGDSAVYLCASSLGRGSYNEQFFGPGTRLTVL.

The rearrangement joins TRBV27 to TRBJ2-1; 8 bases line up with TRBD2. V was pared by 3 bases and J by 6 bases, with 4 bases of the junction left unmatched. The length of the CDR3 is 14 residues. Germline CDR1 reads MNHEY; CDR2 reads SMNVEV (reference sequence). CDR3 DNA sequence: TGTGCCAGCAGTTTGTTGGGACTAGGCAATGAGCAGTTCTTC. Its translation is CASSLLGLGNEQFF.

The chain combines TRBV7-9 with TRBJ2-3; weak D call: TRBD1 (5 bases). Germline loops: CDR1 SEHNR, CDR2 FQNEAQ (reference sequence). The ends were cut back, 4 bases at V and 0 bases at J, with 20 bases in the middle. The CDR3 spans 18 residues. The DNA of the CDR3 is TGTGCCAGCAGCTCCCCTCAGGAATTAGCAGGGAGCACAGATACGCAGTATTTT. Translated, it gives CASSSPQELAGSTDTQYF. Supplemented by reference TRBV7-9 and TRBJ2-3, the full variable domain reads DTGVSQNPRHKITKRGQNVTFRCDPISEHNRLYWYRQTLGQGPEFLTYFQNEAQLEKSRLLSDRFSAERPKGSFSTLEIQRTEQGDSAMYLCASSSPQELAGSTDTQYFGPGTRLTVL.

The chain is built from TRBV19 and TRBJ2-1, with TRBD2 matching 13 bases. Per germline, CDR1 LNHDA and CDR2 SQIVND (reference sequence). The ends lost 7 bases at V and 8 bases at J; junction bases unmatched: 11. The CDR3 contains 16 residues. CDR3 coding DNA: TGTGCCAGTACCCAATCCAGGACTAGCGGGAGCCATGAGCAGTTCTTC. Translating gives CASTQSRTSGSHEQFF.